This T cell receptor (beta chain) emerged from a study of memory CD4+ T cells and cytomegalovirus serostatus. Single viable CD3+CD4+CD8-CD45RO+ cells were sorted as the memory CD4+ T cells. Some clones are missing from TCRdb's copy, which holds only in-frame ones; the method was immunoSEQ multiplex PCR. Here the sample spans 40,000 to 55,000 clones, 80% to 85% being singletons. Sequencing used memory CD4+ T cells from blood. The origin of this receptor is an adult in good health and CMV-seropositive.

The CDR3 sequence: CASSRDSYSNQPQHF. The CDR3, as DNA: TGTGCCAGCAGCCGGGACAGTTATAGCAATCAGCCCCAGCATTTT. This chain links TRBV6-1 with TRBJ1-5; 7 positions agree with TRBD1. V lost 6 bases, J lost 0 bases, and 5 bases stayed unmatched. CDR1 is MNHNS, CDR2 SASEGT, per germline. CDR3 length: 15 residues.